This TCR beta chain is drawn from a study of blood T cell repertoires in COVID-19. TCRdb keeps only in-frame clones here, not all; method: immunoSEQ multiplex PCR. The sample holds roughly 200,000 clones, approximately 86% seen once. V shed 6 bases and J 2 bases; nucleotides not matched to a gene: 12. The germline CDR1 and CDR2 sequences are MNHNY and SVGAGI (reference sequence). This CDR3 has 16 amino acids. The sequenced sample was PBMCs or T cells enriched from blood (not recorded which). This sequence was found in a middle-aged woman with acute COVID-19. The V gene is TRBV6-6, the J gene TRBJ2-5; 7 bases fit TRBD2. CDR3 nucleotides: TGTGCCAGCAGAGTCGGCCCACTAGCGTTTCAAGAGACCCAGTACTTC. It encodes CASRVGPLAFQETQYF.